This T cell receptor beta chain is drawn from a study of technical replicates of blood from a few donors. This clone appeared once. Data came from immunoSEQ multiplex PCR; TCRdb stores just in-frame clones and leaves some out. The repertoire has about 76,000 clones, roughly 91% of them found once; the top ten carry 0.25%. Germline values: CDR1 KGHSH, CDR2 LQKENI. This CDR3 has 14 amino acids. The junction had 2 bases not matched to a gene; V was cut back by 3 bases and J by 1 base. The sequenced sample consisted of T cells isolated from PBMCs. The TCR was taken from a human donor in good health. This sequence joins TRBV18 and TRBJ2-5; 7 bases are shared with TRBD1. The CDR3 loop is CASSPRDSQETQYF. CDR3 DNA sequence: TGTGCCAGCTCACCCAGGGACAGCCAAGAGACCCAGTACTTC.